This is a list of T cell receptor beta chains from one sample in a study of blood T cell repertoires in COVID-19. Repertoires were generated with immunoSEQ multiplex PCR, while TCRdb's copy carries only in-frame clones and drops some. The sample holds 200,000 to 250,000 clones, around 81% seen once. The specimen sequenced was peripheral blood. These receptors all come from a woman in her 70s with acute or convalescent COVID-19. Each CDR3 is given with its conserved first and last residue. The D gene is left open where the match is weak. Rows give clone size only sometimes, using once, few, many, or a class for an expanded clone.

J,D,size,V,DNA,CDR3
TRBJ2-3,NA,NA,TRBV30,TGTGCCTGGAGTGCGGAGGTCCTTACTAGCACAGATACGCAGTATTTT,CAWSAEVLTSTDTQYF
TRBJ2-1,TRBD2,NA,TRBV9,TGTGCCAGCAGCGTAGCTAGCGGGGATTGGAATGAGCAGTTCTTC,CASSVASGDWNEQFF
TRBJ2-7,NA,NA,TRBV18,TGTGCCAGCTCACCGGGCACTGGCAACTACGAGCAGTACTTC,CASSPGTGNYEQYF
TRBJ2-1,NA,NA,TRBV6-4,TGTGCCAGCAGTGGCTCCGGGGGGCGGGGAGACAATGAGCAGTTCTTC,CASSGSGGRGDNEQFF
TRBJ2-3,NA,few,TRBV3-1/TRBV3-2,TGTGCCAGCAGCCAAGATCGGAAGGGGGTTAGAACAGATACGCAGTATTTT,CASSQDRKGVRTDTQYF
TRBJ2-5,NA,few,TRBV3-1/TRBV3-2,TGTGCCAGCAGCCAAGAGGGGAGGGGGGGAGAGACCCAGTACTTC,CASSQEGRGGETQYF
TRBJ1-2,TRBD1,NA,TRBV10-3,TGTGCCATCAGTGATTCACCGGACAGGGCGCAGGGCTACACCTTC,CAISDSPDRAQGYTF
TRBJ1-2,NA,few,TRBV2,TGTGCCAGCAGCTGGACAGTCGGGTATGGCTACACCTTC,CASSWTVGYGYTF
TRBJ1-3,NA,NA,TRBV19,TGTGCCAGTAGGGAGCAGGGACTCTCTGGAAACACCATATATTTT,CASREQGLSGNTIYF
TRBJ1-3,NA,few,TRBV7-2,TGTGCCAGCCGGGGCGGGGGAACTACTGGAAACACCATATATTTT,CASRGGGTTGNTIYF
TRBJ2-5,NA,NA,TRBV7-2,TGTGCCAGCAGCTTAGGCGGCCGGTACCAAGAGACCCAGTACTTC,CASSLGGRYQETQYF
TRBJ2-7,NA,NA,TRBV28,TGTGCCAGCAGCCCGGGGACTGCTGACGAGCAGTACTTC,CASSPGTADEQYF
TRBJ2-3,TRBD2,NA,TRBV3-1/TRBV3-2,TGTGCCAGCAGCCAGTTCATCCTGAGCGGGGGGGCCGTAGATACGCAGTATTTT,CASSQFILSGGAVDTQYF
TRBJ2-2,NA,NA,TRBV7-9,TGTGCCAGCAGCTTAGACCAGGTTAAGGACGGGGAGCTGTTTTTT,CASSLDQVKDGELFF
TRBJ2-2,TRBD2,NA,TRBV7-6,TGTGCCAGCAGCCGACTAGCGGGGGCGAACACCGGGGAGCTGTTTTTT,CASSRLAGANTGELFF
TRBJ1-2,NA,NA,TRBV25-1,TGTGCCAGCAGTGAAACACAAATCTATGGCTACACCTTC,CASSETQIYGYTF
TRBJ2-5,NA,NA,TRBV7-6,TGTGCCAGCAGCTTAGCGCATCAGGGCAGGTCGGGCCAAGAGACCCAGTACTTC,CASSLAHQGRSGQETQYF
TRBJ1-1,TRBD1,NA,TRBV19,TGTGCCAGTAGTCCTACCTCGACAGGGGGGAACACTGAAGCTTTCTTT,CASSPTSTGGNTEAFF
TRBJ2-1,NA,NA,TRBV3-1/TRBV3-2,TGTGCCAGCACCAGCCTAGGAGCCTACAATGAGCAGTTCTTC,CASTSLGAYNEQFF
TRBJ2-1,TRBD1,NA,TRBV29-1,TGCAGCGTTAATGACAGGGCCAATGAGCAGTTCTTC,CSVNDRANEQFF
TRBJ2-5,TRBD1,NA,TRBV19,TGTGCCAGTAGAGAGGGACAGAAAGAGACCCAGTACTTC,CASREGQKETQYF
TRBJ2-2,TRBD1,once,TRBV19,TGTGCCAGTAGTCCTCGGACAGGGTACACCGGGGAGCTGTTTTTT,CASSPRTGYTGELFF
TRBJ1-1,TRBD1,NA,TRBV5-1,TGCGCCAGCAGCTCGAACAGGGGGAACACTGAAGCTTTCTTT,CASSSNRGNTEAFF
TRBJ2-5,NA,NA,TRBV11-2,TGTGCCAGCAGCCGGTCATCCCAAGAGACCCAGTACTTC,CASSRSSQETQYF
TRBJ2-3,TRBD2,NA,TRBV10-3,TGTGCCATTGAAAGCGGGGGGAGGGATACGCAGTATTTT,CAIESGGRDTQYF
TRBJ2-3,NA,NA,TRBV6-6,TGTGCCAGCAGTTACGCAGGTCAGGTTAGCACAGATACGCAGTATTTT,CASSYAGQVSTDTQYF
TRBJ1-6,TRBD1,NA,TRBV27,TGTGCCAGCAGTTTACTGGACAGGGACTCACCCCTCCACTTT,CASSLLDRDSPLHF
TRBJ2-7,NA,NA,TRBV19,TGTGCCAGTAGTATCTCGTGGGACTCGGGGGAGCAGTACTTC,CASSISWDSGEQYF
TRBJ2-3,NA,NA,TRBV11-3,TGTGCCAGCAGCAATCAGGGGAGTGCAGATACGCAGTATTTT,CASSNQGSADTQYF
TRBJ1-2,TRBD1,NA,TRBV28,TGTGCCAGCAGTTCCGCGGGACAGGGGTATGGCTACACCTTC,CASSSAGQGYGYTF
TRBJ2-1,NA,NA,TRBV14,TGTGCCAGCAGCCCCAGGGGAGGGTCCTACAATGAGCAGTTCTTC,CASSPRGGSYNEQFF
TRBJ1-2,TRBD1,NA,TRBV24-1,TGTGCCACCAGTGACCCAGACAGGGGGAAACGCGGCTACACCTTC,CATSDPDRGKRGYTF
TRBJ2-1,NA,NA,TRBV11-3,TGTGCCAGCAGCTTAGAGGGCACAGGATCCTACAATGAGCAGTTCTTC,CASSLEGTGSYNEQFF
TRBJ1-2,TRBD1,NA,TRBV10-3,TGTGCCATCAGTGATGAAACGAGGGGGCCTTACGATGGCTACACCTTC,CAISDETRGPYDGYTF
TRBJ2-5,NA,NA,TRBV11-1,TGTGCCAGCAGCTTAGCTGGACGGGGAAAGGAGACCCAGTACTTC,CASSLAGRGKETQYF
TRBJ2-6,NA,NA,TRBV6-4,TGTGCCAGCAGTGTCAAGCCGGGGTCTGGGGCCAACGTCCTGACTTTC,CASSVKPGSGANVLTF
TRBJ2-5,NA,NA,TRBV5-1,TGCGCCAGCAAAAAATCCCTCTCCCAAGAGACCCAGTACTTC,CASKKSLSQETQYF
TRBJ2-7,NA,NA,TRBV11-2,TGTGCCAGCAGCTCCCCTACAGTGGGGGGCGAGCAGTACTTC,CASSSPTVGGEQYF
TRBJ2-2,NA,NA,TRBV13,TGTGCCAGCAGCTCAGCACGCCCCGGGGGGGAGCTGTTTTTT,CASSSARPGGELFF
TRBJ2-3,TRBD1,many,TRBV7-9,TGTGCCAGCAGCTTTGGACAGGTCGCTAGCACAGATACGCAGTATTTT,CASSFGQVASTDTQYF
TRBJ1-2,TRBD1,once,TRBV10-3,TGTGCCATCAGTGAGAGACAGGGGCCCCACACCTTC,CAISERQGPHTF
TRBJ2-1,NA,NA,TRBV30,TGTGCCTGGAGTGCCCTAAAGTCCAATGAGCAGTTCTTC,CAWSALKSNEQFF